This T cell receptor (beta chain) was identified in a study of technical replicates of blood from a handful of donors. Profiled with immunoSEQ multiplex PCR; TCRdb holds only in-frame clones, not every one. Of around 79,000 clones listed, 80% to 95% were seen once; the top ten hold 0.3% to 0.5%. The CDR3 consists of 16 residues. The V end was cut by 5 bases, the J end by 1 base, with 17 bases between. Germline values: CDR1 LNHDA, CDR2 SQIVND (reference sequence). The specimen was T cells isolated from PBMCs. The clonotype comes from a human donor in good health. Some clones in this sample may be carry-over from other donors' samples. The chain has TRBV19 and TRBJ1-1; D is possibly TRBD1 (5 bases). The CDR3 sequence: CASSPVPGVRNTEAFF. The CDR3 DNA is TGTGCCAGTAGTCCTGTTCCGGGGGTTAGGAACACTGAAGCTTTCTTT.